The rows below give T cell receptor beta chains drawn from one sample of a study of glioma-infiltrating T cells. One entry per CDR3 protein results from TCRdb running MiXCR on the multiplex PCR reads. The sample includes approximately 130,000 distinct CDR3 sequences, more than 20% of them seen just once. Sample: glioma tissue, nonneoplastic brain tissue, or PBMCs (not recorded which). All receptors derive from a human donor with low-grade glioma or glioblastoma, undergoing nonglioma brain surgery, or in good health (not recorded which). CDR3s leave out the opening cysteine and the closing phenylalanine or tryptophan.

TRBV7-9 ASSEPRQTQH
TRBV18 ASSPPGVWGNEQF
TRBV19 ASRGQGGYNEQF
TRBV2 ASSEPMGDSNYGYT
TRBV24-1 ATSDLGFTTGTGETDTQY
TRBV2 ASSAHSGELF
TRBV7-9 ASSSKSGNYGYT
TRBV20-1 SAATSGKETQY
TRBV20-1 SAIPRGGAQETQY
TRBV7-6 ASSFTPSSSYNEQF
TRBV7-9 ASSPGTGGSETQY
TRBV3-1 ASSQAGAGPDTQY
TRBV4-1 ASSQGQAGYGYT
TRBV7-2 ASSAGRGMEETQY
TRBV9 ASSVQGAGADTQY
TRBV28 ASSFGFAGYT
TRBV7-2 ASSLETAQETQY
TRBV2 ASSVASDNYNEQF
TRBV7-9 ASSLGYRAQF
TRBV4-1 ASSQEGRGGTGELF
TRBV29-1 SVDTGGNEAF
TRBV20-1 SATTRQGTAEAF
TRBV2 ASSETGGYEKLF
TRBV12-3/TRBV12-4 ASSFARGPQH
TRBV6-1 ASPPTPGQGDNEQF
TRBV7-9 ASSQTDQPQH
TRBV3-1 ASSEGGQPQH
TRBV7-3 ASSVTGAYNEQF
TRBV7-2 ASSRAPDTQY
TRBV3-1 ASSPAGNTIY
TRBV4-2 ASSQERGFPLYGYT
TRBV20-1 SARGTSGVTDTQY